The clone carrying this T cell receptor (beta chain) was picked up a small number of times. Its cognate antigen is unknown. Treatment defined: randomized to nivolumab then ipilimumab (arm A) or the reverse (arm B). The CDR3 has 14 residues. CDR1 and CDR2 from the germline V gene are SGDLS and YYNGEE. The V end was cut by 10 bases, the J end by 0 bases, with 15 bases between. This record comes from a study of sequential checkpoint blockade in melanoma. Study at large: Patients were randomized 1:1 to nivolumab-then-ipilimumab or ipilimumab-then-nivolumab first-line. Both treatment sequences were followed by maintenance nivolumab.

Findings and caveats of the study: T-cell fraction and clonality followed PD-L1 and CD8+ counts, not mutational load. Pretreatment TIL clonality tracked with response in the nivolumab-first arm.

The repertoire was sequenced with immunoSEQ multiplex PCR; TCRdb's copy has only in-frame clones and lacks some. The sample shows about 3,500 clones, roughly 17% of them seen only once. The V and J genes are TRBV9 and TRBJ2-3; possibly TRBD1 for D (6 bases). This TCR came from a human donor with melanoma. The specimen comprised tumor tissue (inferred from file names), sampled from a patient given nivolumab and ipilimumab in sequence. CDR3 coding DNA: TGTGCCGACGGACAGAGCCCCAGCACAGATACGCAGTATTTT. Its protein is CADGQSPSTDTQYF.